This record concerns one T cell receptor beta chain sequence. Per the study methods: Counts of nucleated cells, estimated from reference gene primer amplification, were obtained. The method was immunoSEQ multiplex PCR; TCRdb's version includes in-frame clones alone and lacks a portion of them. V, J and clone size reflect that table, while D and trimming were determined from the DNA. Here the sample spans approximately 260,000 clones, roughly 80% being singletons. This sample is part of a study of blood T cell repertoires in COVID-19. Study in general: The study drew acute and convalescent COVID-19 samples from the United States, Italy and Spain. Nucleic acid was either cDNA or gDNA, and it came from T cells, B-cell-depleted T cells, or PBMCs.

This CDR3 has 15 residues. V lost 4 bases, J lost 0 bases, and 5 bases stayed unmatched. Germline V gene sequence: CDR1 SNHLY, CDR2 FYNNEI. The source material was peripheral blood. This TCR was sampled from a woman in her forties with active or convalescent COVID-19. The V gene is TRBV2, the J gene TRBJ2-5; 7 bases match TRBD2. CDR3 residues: CASSVDSGYQETQYF. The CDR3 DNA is TGTGCCAGCAGTGTTGATAGCGGGTACCAAGAGACCCAGTACTTC.